These 10 T cell receptor beta chains share one sample of origin, sequenced in a study of kidney transplant recipient with SARS-CoV-2 infection. TCRdb redid the calling of the reads with MiXCR, one entry per CDR3 protein. The sample holds some 220,000 distinct CDR3 sequences, 29% seen once. Sequencing used a blood sample, obtained at baseline and on roughly day 110 from a kidney transplant recipient. These receptors originate from a male patient in his thirties who had COVID-19 and was a kidney transplant recipient. T cells may partly derive from the graft donor.

There are many counts of this clonotype. The chain links TRBV5-6 to TRBJ1-1; maybe TRBD1 (6 bases). V was trimmed by 8 bases and J by 5 bases, leaving 16 bases between them. This CDR3 region has 13 residues. Germline lookup yields CDR1 SGHDT and CDR2 YYEEEE. The CDR3 here is CASEEGGMTEAFF. DNA of the CDR3: TGTGCCAGTGAGGAGGGGGGTATGACTGAAGCTTTCTTT.

This clonotype was seen a handful of times. This chain uses TRBV5-1 with TRBJ2-1; TRBD2 is a possible D gene (6 bases). Trimming removed 4 bases at V and 7 bases at J, with 21 bases between. The CDR3 sequence is 16 residues long. Germline CDR1 SGHRS, CDR2 YFSETQ. The CDR3 sequence: CASSGLRDGAGNEQFF. The CDR3 DNA reads TGCGCCAGCAGCGGCCTCCGGGACGGGGCGGGGAATGAGCAGTTCTTC.

Points on this clonotype: Given a much more abundant clone one base away, this may be a read error. The gene calls are TRBV24-1 and TRBJ2-1; 8 bases agree with TRBD1. After removal of 5 bases from V and 8 bases from J, the junction contained 10 bases not matched to a gene. The length of the CDR3 is 15 residues. Germline-derived CDR1 and CDR2 are KGHDR and SFDVKD. The CDR3, as DNA: TGTGCCACCAGTGGCCAAACAGGGGGGTTCGATGAGCAGTTCTTC. It codes for CATSGQTGGFDEQFF.

This clonotype was detected ten times or more. V usage is TRBV6-2 or TRBV6-3 and J usage is TRBJ2-5; D gene ambiguous. The CDR3 contains 14 residues. V lost 2 bases to trimming and J lost 3 bases, with 10 bases between them. Germline CDR1 reads MNHEY; CDR2 reads SVGEGT. CDR3 sequence reads: CASSYPAPKETQYF. Written as DNA, the CDR3 is TGTGCCAGCAGTTACCCGGCGCCAAAAGAGACCCAGTACTTC.

Concerning this clonotype itself: A much larger clone sits a single nucleotide away, making a read error possible. The CDR3 carries no conserved terminal phenylalanine or tryptophan, so it likely arises from a read error. The rearrangement joins TRBV12-3 or TRBV12-4 to TRBJ1-2, with D unresolved. The CDR3 covers 17 residues. The V and J ends lost 5 bases and 4 bases respectively, with 23 bases between them. As DNA, the CDR3 is TGTGCCAGCAGTGTCACAGACACAGCAGGAAAGACCTATGGCTACACCCTC. Amino acids: CASSVTDTAGKTYGYTL.

This clonotype has ten or more counts. This chain uses TRBV15 with TRBJ2-7, with 11 bases lining up with TRBD1. This CDR3 is 15 amino acids long. Trimming removed 3 bases from V and 5 bases from J; junction bases left unmatched: 6. In germline, CDR1 is LNHNV, CDR2 YYDKDF (reference sequence). CDR3 bases: TGTGCCACCAGCAGTGGGGGGACAGGGGGAAACGAGCAGTACTTC. Its protein product is CATSSGGTGGNEQYF.

On this clonotype: A single base separates this from a much larger clone, so it may be a read error. The chain recombines TRBV10-1 with TRBJ1-2; D is undetermined. Germline V gene sequence: CDR1 WNHNN, CDR2 SYGVQD (reference sequence). This CDR3 has 17 amino acids. The V end was cut by 4 bases, the J end by 4 bases, with 22 bases between. For the CDR3, the DNA is TGCGCCAGCAGTGCACCGCGAAGACCGCGAAAGACCTATGGCTACACCTTC. It yields the protein CASSAPRRPRKTYGYTF.

This clonotype was seen repeatedly, ten times or more. The chain couples TRBV5-6 to TRBJ1-2; maybe TRBD1 (5 bases). V lost 7 bases to trimming and J lost 4 bases, with 23 bases between them. This CDR3 is built from 16 residues. Germline CDR1 is SGHDT and CDR2 is YYEEEE. CDR3 loop: CASGGPNSRKTYGYTF. The DNA for the CDR3 is TGTGCCAGCGGGGGACCCAATAGTCGAAAGACCTATGGCTACACCTTC.

On this clonotype itself: A much larger clone sits a single nucleotide away, making a read error possible. As DNA, the CDR3 is TGTGCCAGCAGGGATTCTATCTCGCGAAAGACCTATGGCTACACCTTC. It is translated as CASRDSISRKTYGYTF. This rearrangement joins TRBV5-5 to TRBJ1-2; D is undetermined. The CDR3 is 16 residues long. Trimming removed 5 bases from V and 4 bases from J, with 21 bases in between. CDR1 and CDR2 (germline): SGHKS, YYEKEE (reference sequence).

This clonotype has ten or more counts. At one end, the junction sequence differs from germline, possibly due to a read error. This chain joins TRBV29-1 and TRBJ1-2; possibly TRBD1 for D (6 bases). Germline assignment: CDR1 SQVTM and CDR2 ANQGSEA. The CDR3 runs 13 residues. The CDR3 sequence is CSVDRDTKYGYTF. DNA of the CDR3: TGCAGCGTTGACAGGGACACTAAGTATGGCTACACCTTC.